This TCR beta chain is drawn from a study of metastatic and nonmetastatic thyroid tumors. Each patient came to thyroid surgery without any prior treatment (of any kind). Trimming removed 6 bases from V and 0 bases from J; junction bases left unmatched: 7. Germline V gene data show CDR1 as DFQATT and CDR2 as SNEGSKA (reference sequence). This CDR3 comprises 16 residues. This clone is classed as large. Using MiXCR, TCRdb reanalyzed the PCR reads. The sample includes over 7,500 clones, about 26% of them seen just once. The chain recombines TRBV20-1 with TRBJ2-1, with 11 bases identical to TRBD2. This TCR came from a female donor with papillary thyroid cancer or a benign thyroid nodule (not recorded which). Some clones in this sample may be carry-over from other donors' samples. Sequenced sample: adjacent normal tissue. Written as DNA, the CDR3 is TGCAGTGCGTTATCCCTAGCGGGAGGCTCCTACAATGAGCAGTTCTTC. Protein sequence: CSALSLAGGSYNEQFF.